The rows below give T cell receptor beta chains drawn from one sample of a study of T cells after yellow fever vaccination. TCRdb reprocessed the 5' RACE reads with MiXCR, giving one entry per CDR3 protein. The sample includes fewer than 450,000 distinct CDR3 sequences, 11% of them seen just once. Sequencing was performed on PBMCs, taken on the day of the first yellow fever vaccination. All receptors come from a man between 18 and 29 years old who received the YFV17D yellow fever vaccine. The CDR3 runs from the conserved cysteine through the conserved F or W. D genes are given only for firm matches. A row's size may be missing; if present it is once, few, many or a size class.

clone_size: -; d_call: -; v_call: TRBV29-1; j_call: TRBJ2-3; cdr3_nt: TGCAGCGTTGAAGTTTCTATCCCCACATCCAGGGGTGGTACGCAGTATTTT; cdr3_aa: CSVEVSIPTSRGGTQYF
clone_size: few; d_call: TRBD1; v_call: TRBV7-3; j_call: TRBJ1-1; cdr3_nt: TGTGCCAGCAGCTTTACAGGGGCGGATGAAGCTTTCTTT; cdr3_aa: CASSFTGADEAFF
clone_size: many; d_call: -; v_call: TRBV7-6; j_call: TRBJ1-5; cdr3_nt: TGTGCCAGCAGCTCAGCTTCGGATGGAAGTCAGCCCCAGCATTTT; cdr3_aa: CASSSASDGSQPQHF
clone_size: -; d_call: TRBD1; v_call: TRBV5-1; j_call: TRBJ1-1; cdr3_nt: TGCGCCAGCAGCCCGACAGGGACAGGGAACACTGAAGCTTTCTTT; cdr3_aa: CASSPTGTGNTEAFF
clone_size: many; d_call: TRBD2; v_call: TRBV5-1; j_call: TRBJ2-2; cdr3_nt: TGCGCCAGCAGCGGTAGACTAGCGGGGGCCTCCCCCGGGGAGCTGTTTTTT; cdr3_aa: CASSGRLAGASPGELFF
clone_size: -; d_call: -; v_call: TRBV4-3; j_call: TRBJ1-5; cdr3_nt: TGCGCCAGCAGTCCTTTAGGGGACCCTTATAGCAATCAGCCCCAGCATTTT; cdr3_aa: CASSPLGDPYSNQPQHF
clone_size: -; d_call: -; v_call: TRBV20-1; j_call: TRBJ1-1; cdr3_nt: TGCAGTGCCAGCCCCACGACAGTCTCTGAAGCTTTCTTT; cdr3_aa: CSASPTTVSEAFF
clone_size: -; d_call: -; v_call: TRBV29-1; j_call: TRBJ1-1; cdr3_nt: TGCAGCGTTGAAGTCCCGGCCGCCCCCGGAGCTTTCTTT; cdr3_aa: CSVEVPAAPGAFF
clone_size: many; d_call: -; v_call: TRBV6-2/TRBV6-3; j_call: TRBJ2-3; cdr3_nt: TGTGCCAGCACGCGGGACTCAAGCACAGATACGCAGTATTTT; cdr3_aa: CASTRDSSTDTQYF
clone_size: -; d_call: -; v_call: TRBV10-3; j_call: TRBJ2-5; cdr3_nt: TGTGCCATCAGTGAGTCACTAGGGGGTCGCCAAGAGACCCAGTACTTC; cdr3_aa: CAISESLGGRQETQYF
clone_size: few; d_call: -; v_call: TRBV25-1; j_call: TRBJ2-5; cdr3_nt: TGTGCCAGCAGTCTCCTGGGAGGTGCAGAGACCCAGTACTTC; cdr3_aa: CASSLLGGAETQYF
clone_size: few; d_call: -; v_call: TRBV7-8; j_call: TRBJ2-4; cdr3_nt: TGTGCCAGCAGCTTAGGTCAATCGGAAAAGTACTTC; cdr3_aa: CASSLGQSEKYF
clone_size: -; d_call: -; v_call: TRBV13; j_call: TRBJ1-1; cdr3_nt: TGTGCCAGCAGCCCCCAACAGACTGAAGCTTTCTTT; cdr3_aa: CASSPQQTEAFF
clone_size: -; d_call: -; v_call: TRBV28; j_call: TRBJ2-2; cdr3_nt: TGTGCCAGCAGTCCCACCTCCGGGGTGAACACCGGGGAGCTGTTTTTT; cdr3_aa: CASSPTSGVNTGELFF
clone_size: few; d_call: -; v_call: TRBV20-1; j_call: TRBJ2-3; cdr3_nt: TGCAGTGCTAGAGATCTCTCCCTGGGGCAGTATTTT; cdr3_aa: CSARDLSLGQYF
clone_size: many; d_call: -; v_call: TRBV4-3; j_call: TRBJ1-1; cdr3_nt: TGCGCCAGCAGCCAAGCCGGGAACACTGAAGCTTTCTTT; cdr3_aa: CASSQAGNTEAFF
clone_size: few; d_call: TRBD1; v_call: TRBV6-1; j_call: TRBJ2-1; cdr3_nt: TGTGCCAGCAGACGACAGGGGGCAAATGAGCAGTTCTTC; cdr3_aa: CASRRQGANEQFF
clone_size: -; d_call: -; v_call: TRBV29-1; j_call: TRBJ1-2; cdr3_nt: TGCAGCGTGGCGACAGGAAACTATGGCTACACCTTC; cdr3_aa: CSVATGNYGYTF
clone_size: many; d_call: -; v_call: TRBV7-2; j_call: TRBJ2-1; cdr3_nt: TGTGCCAGCAGCCCCGGTAGAGGGGGGGGCATCTACAATGAGCAGTTCTTC; cdr3_aa: CASSPGRGGGIYNEQFF
clone_size: few; d_call: -; v_call: TRBV30; j_call: TRBJ2-1; cdr3_nt: TGTGCCTGGAGTGTAGTGGAGGGAAGGGGCAATGAGCAGTTCTTC; cdr3_aa: CAWSVVEGRGNEQFF
clone_size: -; d_call: TRBD1; v_call: TRBV29-1; j_call: TRBJ1-2; cdr3_nt: TGCAGCGCGAGGGACAGCTGGGGCTACACCTTC; cdr3_aa: CSARDSWGYTF
clone_size: many; d_call: -; v_call: TRBV3-1; j_call: TRBJ2-1; cdr3_nt: TGTGCCAGCAGCCCTCTCAAGGACTCCTACAATGAGCAGTTCTTC; cdr3_aa: CASSPLKDSYNEQFF
clone_size: few; d_call: TRBD2; v_call: TRBV12-3/TRBV12-4; j_call: TRBJ2-1; cdr3_nt: TGTGCCAGCAGTGAAGCGGGGGGGCGGTACAATGAGCAGTTCTTC; cdr3_aa: CASSEAGGRYNEQFF
clone_size: -; d_call: TRBD2; v_call: TRBV2; j_call: TRBJ2-2; cdr3_nt: TGTGCCAGCAGGACCCACCTCAGCGGGGGGGCCGGGGAGCTGTTTTTT; cdr3_aa: CASRTHLSGGAGELFF
clone_size: few; d_call: TRBD2; v_call: TRBV5-4; j_call: TRBJ2-3; cdr3_nt: TGTGCCAGCAGCTTGTCTAGCGGACGCACAGATACGCAGTATTTT; cdr3_aa: CASSLSSGRTDTQYF
clone_size: -; d_call: -; v_call: TRBV7-9; j_call: TRBJ2-2; cdr3_nt: TGTGCCAGCAGCCCCCTGAACAGCAGGGAGCTGTTTTTT; cdr3_aa: CASSPLNSRELFF
clone_size: -; d_call: TRBD1; v_call: TRBV30; j_call: TRBJ1-6; cdr3_nt: TGTGCCTGGAGTAAGAGACAGGGGAGCCGAATTGGGTCACCCCTCCACTTT; cdr3_aa: CAWSKRQGSRIGSPLHF
clone_size: few; d_call: -; v_call: TRBV7-9; j_call: TRBJ2-7; cdr3_nt: TGTGCCAGCAGCGCCAACTTCAGTGGGTCCTCCTACGAGCAGTACTTC; cdr3_aa: CASSANFSGSSYEQYF
clone_size: few; d_call: -; v_call: TRBV4-1; j_call: TRBJ1-6; cdr3_nt: TGCGCCAGCAGCCAAGAGGGGCAGGAAAATTCACCCCTCCACTTT; cdr3_aa: CASSQEGQENSPLHF
clone_size: -; d_call: TRBD2; v_call: TRBV5-1; j_call: TRBJ2-1; cdr3_nt: TGCGCCAGCAGCCGAAGCGGGGGCGGCGATGAGCAGTTCTTC; cdr3_aa: CASSRSGGGDEQFF
clone_size: -; d_call: -; v_call: TRBV20-1; j_call: TRBJ2-7; cdr3_nt: TGCAGTGCCCGCGGCGGGGTAAGCTCCTACGAGCAGTACTTC; cdr3_aa: CSARGGVSSYEQYF
clone_size: -; d_call: -; v_call: TRBV29-1; j_call: TRBJ2-6; cdr3_nt: TGCAGCGTTGGCACGGACTTCGAGTCTGGGGCCAACGTCCTGACTTTC; cdr3_aa: CSVGTDFESGANVLTF
clone_size: -; d_call: -; v_call: TRBV5-1; j_call: TRBJ1-4; cdr3_nt: TGCGCCAGCAGCTTGGGTCTGAACCCAACTAATGAAAAACTGTTTTTT; cdr3_aa: CASSLGLNPTNEKLFF
clone_size: few; d_call: TRBD2; v_call: TRBV11-3; j_call: TRBJ2-1; cdr3_nt: TGTGCCAGCAGCTTAGTAACGGGGGGGCATACCTCCTACAATGAGCAGTTCTTC; cdr3_aa: CASSLVTGGHTSYNEQFF
clone_size: -; d_call: TRBD1; v_call: TRBV2; j_call: TRBJ1-5; cdr3_nt: TGTGCCAGCAGTGGCAGGACAGGGAGTCAGCCCCAGCATTTT; cdr3_aa: CASSGRTGSQPQHF
clone_size: many; d_call: -; v_call: TRBV5-1; j_call: TRBJ2-2; cdr3_nt: TGCGCCAGCAGCTTGAGCCGGTCGGGAGGGGAGCTGTTTTTT; cdr3_aa: CASSLSRSGGELFF
clone_size: few; d_call: -; v_call: TRBV7-2; j_call: TRBJ1-3; cdr3_nt: TGTGCCAGCAGCTTAAACTCAGTCTTAAACACCATATATTTT; cdr3_aa: CASSLNSVLNTIYF
clone_size: -; d_call: -; v_call: TRBV20-1; j_call: TRBJ2-2; cdr3_nt: TGCAGTGCTAGAGTGGCGGGGCGATTCACCGGGGAGCTGTTTTTT; cdr3_aa: CSARVAGRFTGELFF
clone_size: few; d_call: -; v_call: TRBV4-2; j_call: TRBJ2-5; cdr3_nt: TGTGCCAGCAGCCCCCTAGGCGGGGCCCAAGAGACCCAGTACTTC; cdr3_aa: CASSPLGGAQETQYF